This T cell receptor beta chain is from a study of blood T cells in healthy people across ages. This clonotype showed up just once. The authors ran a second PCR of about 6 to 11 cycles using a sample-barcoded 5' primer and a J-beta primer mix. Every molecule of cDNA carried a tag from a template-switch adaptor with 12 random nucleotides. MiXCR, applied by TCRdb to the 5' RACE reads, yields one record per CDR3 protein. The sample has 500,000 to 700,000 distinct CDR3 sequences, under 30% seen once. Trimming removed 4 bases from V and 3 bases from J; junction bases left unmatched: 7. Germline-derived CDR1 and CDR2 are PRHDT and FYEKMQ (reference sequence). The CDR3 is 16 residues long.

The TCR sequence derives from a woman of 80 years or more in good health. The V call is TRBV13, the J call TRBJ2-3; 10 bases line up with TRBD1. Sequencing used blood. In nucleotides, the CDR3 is TGTGCCAGCAGCTCGTGGGGGACAGGGGTTACAGATACGCAGTATTTT. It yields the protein CASSSWGTGVTDTQYF.